The next 14 T cell receptor beta chains were all read from a single sample in a study of shared clonotypes between healthy human individuals. The data were produced by immunoSEQ multiplex PCR, yet TCRdb's version contains in-frame clones alone and is incomplete. The sample holds a few million clones, about 94% seen once. Sequenced: naive CD4+ T cells sorted from blood. The subset: CD45RA+ positively selected. Source of these receptors: a man aged 18-30 years in good health.

This clone has just one count. The chain joins TRBV5-1 to TRBJ2-2; D remains unclear. CDR1 is SGHRS and CDR2 is YFSETQ in the germline V gene. The CDR3 covers 13 residues. The germline V and J ends were trimmed by 5 bases and 6 bases, with 11 bases remaining between them. CDR3 in DNA: TGCGCCAGCAGTAAAATACCCGCCGGGGAGCTGTTTTTT. Its translation: CASSKIPAGELFF.

V usage is TRBV10-3 and J usage is TRBJ2-5, with TRBD2 as a possible D gene (6 bases). Germline V CDR1 and CDR2: ENHRY, SYGVKD. The CDR3 has 16 residues. V gave up 1 base and J gave up 3 bases, with 15 bases separating them. CDR3 sequence: CAISEFDSGTKETQYF. The CDR3, as DNA: TGTGCCATCAGTGAGTTTGATAGCGGAACCAAAGAGACCCAGTACTTC.

This chain joins TRBV4-1 and TRBJ2-5; 7 nucleotides agree with TRBD2. Germline-derived CDR1 and CDR2 are MGHRA and YSYEKL. The CDR3 runs 15 residues. Trimming at V came to 0 bases and at J to 5 bases, leaving 6 bases not matched to a gene. The CDR3 loop is CASSQDPGLGETQYF. The CDR3 nucleotides read TGCGCCAGCAGCCAAGATCCCGGACTAGGGGAGACCCAGTACTTC.

V usage is TRBV5-1 and J usage is TRBJ1-1; D uncertain. The V gene lost 0 bases and the J gene lost 9 bases, with 12 bases spanning the gap. Germline V CDR1 and CDR2: SGHRS, YFSETQ. The CDR3 extends over 13 amino acids. CDR3 residues: CASSLAVSEKAFF. The CDR3 DNA reads as TGCGCCAGCAGCTTGGCCGTAAGTGAAAAAGCTTTCTTT.

Only one count was recorded for this clone. This same CDR3 is encoded by further DNA sequences in the sample. The rearrangement joins TRBV2 to TRBJ1-2; TRBD1 is a possible D gene (6 bases). The CDR3 spans 13 residues. V lost 5 bases and J 2 bases, leaving 9 bases between the germline ends. CDR1 and CDR2 (germline): SNHLY, FYNNEI. The CDR3 DNA reads TGTGCCAGCAGTACCGGGACAAACTATGGCTACACCTTC. Amino acid sequence: CASSTGTNYGYTF.

The rearrangement joins TRBV6-5 to TRBJ2-3; no definite D call. V was clipped by 8 bases and J by 4 bases, with 10 bases between them. The germline CDR1 and CDR2 sequences are MNHEY and SVGAGI. This CDR3 comprises 12 residues. CDR3 bases: TGTGCCAGCGTCTCAACTGCAGATACGCAGTATTTT. Translating gives CASVSTADTQYF.

The chain carries TRBV5-4 and TRBJ2-5; 7 nucleotides agree with TRBD1. Trimming at V came to 0 bases and at J to 5 bases, leaving 10 bases not matched to a gene. CDR3 length: 16 residues. In germline, CDR1 is SGHNT, CDR2 YYREEE (reference sequence). Here the CDR3 reads CASSLGGGQTWETQYF. DNA of the CDR3: TGTGCCAGCAGCTTGGGAGGGGGCCAAACTTGGGAGACCCAGTACTTC.

This chain links TRBV30 with TRBJ1-2; D is unclear. Germline assignment: CDR1 GTSNPN and CDR2 SVGIG (reference sequence). The CDR3 has 15 amino acids. With 0 bases removed from V and 2 bases from J, the gap between germline ends came to 13 bases. The CDR3 loop is CAWSVLSRRNYGYTF. DNA for the CDR3: TGTGCCTGGAGTGTATTAAGTCGCAGAAACTATGGCTACACCTTC.

The V gene is TRBV28, the J gene TRBJ2-2, with D uncertain. Germline V gene data show CDR1 as MDHEN and CDR2 as SYDVKM. The CDR3 sequence is 12 residues long. V lost 8 bases to trimming and J lost 5 bases, with 9 bases between them. The CDR3 region is CASFVSTGELFF. Here the CDR3 DNA reads TGTGCCAGCTTCGTTAGTACCGGGGAGCTGTTTTTT.

The chain couples TRBV6-6 to TRBJ1-2, with D tentatively TRBD1 (6 bases). CDR1 and CDR2 from the germline V gene are MNHNY and SVGAGI (reference sequence). V was shortened by 7 bases and J by 4 bases, with 19 bases between the two germline ends. CDR3 length: 15 amino acids. This chain's CDR3 is CASTQPPDSFYGYTF. The CDR3 region has the DNA TGTGCCAGCACCCAACCTCCGGACAGTTTCTATGGCTACACCTTC.

The genes are TRBV7-8 and TRBJ1-2; no clear D. Germline CDR1 is SGHVS and CDR2 is FQNEAQ. Trimming stripped 1 base from V and 1 base from J, with 7 bases between. The CDR3 has 14 residues. The CDR3 spells CASSLGHFNYGYTF. CDR3 DNA sequence: TGTGCCAGCAGCTTAGGACACTTTAACTATGGCTACACCTTC.

The genes are TRBV10-3 and TRBJ1-6, with D maybe TRBD1 (5 bases). V dropped 6 bases and J dropped 5 bases, with 14 bases sitting between them. The CDR3 loop spans 15 amino acids. CDR1 is ENHRY, CDR2 SYGVKD, per germline. CDR3: CAIRAGDGNNSPLHF. CDR3 in DNA: TGTGCCATCAGAGCGGGGGACGGTAATAATTCACCCCTCCACTTT.

This clone was recorded only once. The sample carries other DNA sequences with the same CDR3. V and J are TRBV19 and TRBJ2-7, with D hard to call. V lost 5 bases and J lost 4, with 6 bases in between. Germline CDR1 LNHDA, CDR2 SQIVND (reference sequence). The CDR3 runs 11 residues. The CDR3 spells CASSGAYEQYF. DNA for the CDR3: TGTGCCAGTAGTGGCGCGTACGAGCAGTACTTC.

V gene TRBV6-6 combines with J gene TRBJ2-7; no clear D. Trimming left V 2 bases short and J 2 bases short, with 7 bases between. There are 13 residues in the CDR3. Germline assignment: CDR1 MNHNY and CDR2 SVGAGI (reference sequence). The CDR3, as DNA: TGTGCCAGCAGTTACGATTTGCCCTACGAGCAGTACTTC. Protein sequence: CASSYDLPYEQYF.